A single sample is the source of the 16 T cell receptor beta chains below, sequenced in a study of blood T cell repertoires in COVID-19. Assay used: immunoSEQ multiplex PCR; TCRdb lists only in-frame clones, some missing. The sample includes about 190,000 clones, around 90% seen only once; the top ten take 0.62%. The sample comprised peripheral blood. These receptors were obtained from a middle-aged man with acute or convalescent COVID-19.

This chain links TRBV15 with TRBJ2-2; D possibly corresponds to TRBD2 (7 bases). Germline V gene lookup returns CDR1 LNHNV and CDR2 YYDKDF (reference sequence). There are 15 residues in the CDR3. Trimming took 8 bases from V and 4 from J, leaving 17 bases between them. Here the CDR3 DNA reads TGTGCCACCGTTCCCCGGGGGGCCGGCACCGGGGAGCTGTTTTTT. This sequence encodes CATVPRGAGTGELFF.

V usage is TRBV9 and J usage is TRBJ2-1, with 8 bases identical to TRBD1. The CDR3 totals 15 residues. Germline CDR1 reads SGDLS; CDR2 reads YYNGEE. The junction had 7 bases not matched to a gene; V was cut back by 4 bases and J by 4 bases. CDR3 sequence reads: CASSPAGQAYNEQFF. Written as DNA, the CDR3 is TGTGCCAGCAGCCCCGCGGGACAGGCTTACAATGAGCAGTTCTTC.

The rearrangement uses TRBV5-1 and TRBJ1-1, with a tentative D call TRBD1 (5 bases). Germline CDR1 reads SGHRS; CDR2 reads YFSETQ. This CDR3 comprises 13 residues. V dropped 2 bases and J dropped 0 bases, with 5 bases sitting between them. CDR3 nucleotides: TGCGCCAGCAGCTTAGGGGTGAACACTGAAGCTTTCTTT. Translating it yields CASSLGVNTEAFF.

This chain joins TRBV7-8 and TRBJ2-1, with 11 bases aligning to TRBD1. Per the germline V gene, CDR1 is SGHVS and CDR2 is FQNEAQ. This CDR3 comprises 15 residues. After removal of 5 bases from V and 2 bases from J, the junction contained 2 bases not matched to a gene. Written as DNA, the CDR3 is TGTGCCAGCAGCATGGGACAGGGGGCCTACAATGAGCAGTTCTTC. Translating it yields CASSMGQGAYNEQFF.

The rearrangement joins TRBV5-5 to TRBJ2-5; 7 bases fit TRBD1. The V and J ends lost 0 bases and 3 bases, in that order; junction bases with no gene match: 5. From germline, CDR1 is SGHKS and CDR2 YYEKEE (reference sequence). CDR3 length equals 15 residues. The CDR3 spells CASSLGSTGKETQYF. The CDR3 DNA reads as TGTGCCAGCAGCTTGGGGTCGACAGGGAAAGAGACCCAGTACTTC.

The V gene is TRBV21-1, the J gene TRBJ2-3; TRBD2 is taken as the D call from the table, unchecked against the DNA. TRBV21-1 is labeled a pseudogene. This CDR3 comprises 16 residues. In nucleotides, the CDR3 is TGTGCCAGCAGCAATAGCATCCGGGGAATCACAGATACGCAGTATTTT. The encoded protein is CASSNSIRGITDTQYF.

This chain joins TRBV19 and TRBJ2-3; tentatively, D is TRBD1 (5 bases). The germline V and J ends were trimmed by 6 bases and 0 bases, with 13 bases remaining between them. The CDR3 is made up of 15 amino acids. CDR1 is LNHDA and CDR2 is SQIVND in the germline V gene (reference sequence). Written as DNA, the CDR3 is TGTGCCAGTAGACCAGGGCCCCCTAGCACAGATACGCAGTATTTT. Its protein is CASRPGPPSTDTQYF.

This clone was recorded once. This CDR3 is CASSLGTGYGYTF. CDR3 DNA: TGTGCCAGCAGCTTAGGGACAGGGTATGGCTACACCTTC. V is TRBV11-2 and J is TRBJ1-2, with 8 bases that match TRBD1. With 1 base clipped from V and 5 bases from J, the junction kept 0 bases outside the gene matches. Germline V gene data show CDR1 as SGHAT and CDR2 as FQNNGV. The CDR3 is 13 amino acids.

The chain joins TRBV30 to TRBJ1-5; no firm D call. The length of the CDR3 is 16 residues. Trimming stripped 0 bases from V and 0 bases from J, with 12 bases between. Germline-derived CDR1 and CDR2 are GTSNPN and SVGIG (reference sequence). The CDR3 sequence: CAWSVRGEPSNQPQHF. The CDR3, as DNA: TGTGCCTGGAGTGTCCGCGGGGAACCTAGCAATCAGCCCCAGCATTTT.

The CDR3: CASSPGQGISPLHF. CDR3 bases: TGTGCCAGCAGCCCAGGACAGGGGATTTCACCCCTCCACTTT. The V call is TRBV2, the J call TRBJ1-6, with 9 bases aligning to TRBD1. Germline values: CDR1 SNHLY, CDR2 FYNNEI. Trimming took 6 bases from V and 9 from J; bases not matched to a gene: 6. This CDR3 has 14 amino acids.

This clone showed up just once. The chain links TRBV28 to TRBJ1-1; 9 bases line up with TRBD1. In germline, CDR1 is MDHEN, CDR2 SYDVKM. This CDR3 contains 15 residues. The V gene end was trimmed by 6 bases and the J gene end by 5 bases; junction bases not matched to a gene: 10. This CDR3 reads CASSPQQGADTEAFF. The CDR3 bases are TGTGCCAGCAGCCCGCAACAGGGGGCAGATACTGAAGCTTTCTTT.

This clone was counted a single time. The chain employs TRBV28 and TRBJ1-5, with TRBD1 matching 7 bases. CDR1 and CDR2 (germline): MDHEN, SYDVKM. The CDR3 covers 15 residues. Unmatched junction bases numbered 7, after V lost 6 bases and J lost 2 bases. CDR3 region: CASSLTGTRNQPQHF. The CDR3 region has the DNA TGTGCCAGCAGCTTGACAGGGACCCGCAATCAGCCCCAGCATTTT.

The chain uses TRBV5-1 and TRBJ2-2, with 7 positions matching TRBD1. Trimming took 1 base from V and 2 from J; bases not matched to a gene: 8. Germline CDR1 SGHRS, CDR2 YFSETQ. CDR3 size: 17 residues. CDR3 DNA sequence: TGCGCCAGCAGCTTGAGCCCCGGGACAGATAACACCGGGGAGCTGTTTTTT. Its protein product is CASSLSPGTDNTGELFF. Combining the CDR3 with reference TRBV5-1 and TRBJ2-2 gives the whole variable domain KAGVTQTPRYLIKTRGQQVTLSCSPISGHRSVSWYQQTPGQGLQFLFEYFSETQRNKGNFPGRFSGRQFSNSRSEMNVSTLELGDSALYLCASSLSPGTDNTGELFFGEGSRLTVL.

The J gene is TRBJ1-5, the V gene TRBV19, with D perhaps TRBD1 (6 bases). The CDR3 is 19 amino acids. V dropped 6 bases and J dropped 3 bases, with 27 bases sitting between them. Germline V gives CDR1 LNHDA, CDR2 SQIVND (reference sequence). The CDR3 region has the DNA TGTGCCAGTAGAGACAGTAAAGTTTTCAGGGGAAGGAACAATCAGCCCCAGCATTTT. Translation: CASRDSKVFRGRNNQPQHF.

The chain combines TRBV10-3 with TRBJ2-1; 15 bases fit TRBD2. V lost 4 bases to trimming and J lost 9 bases; unmatched junction nucleotides: 4. Germline V CDR1 and CDR2: ENHRY, SYGVKD. This CDR3 comprises 15 residues. As DNA, the CDR3 is TGTGCCATCAGTGGCGGACTAGCGGGAGGGTTTGAGCAGTTCTTC. Translated, it gives CAISGGLAGGFEQFF.

V and J are TRBV7-9 and TRBJ2-3, with a weak D call TRBD1 (6 bases). The CDR3 length is 15 residues. Trimming took 7 bases from V and 5 from J, leaving 19 bases between them. Germline loops: CDR1 SEHNR, CDR2 FQNEAQ (reference sequence). The CDR3 DNA is TGTGCCAGCAACGAGGTCGCAGGGGTGGGAGATACGCAGTATTTT. Translation: CASNEVAGVGDTQYF.